Presented here are 11 T cell receptor beta chains from one specimen sequenced in a study of T cell responses to AZD1222 COVID-19 vaccine. Clones were read by immunoSEQ multiplex PCR, and TCRdb kept only the in-frame ones, dropping some. The sample contains some 80,000 clones, about 74% of which appear only once. Sequenced material: peripheral blood, taken 28 days after the second dose of the MenACWY control vaccine. The receptor set was obtained from an adult who received the MenACWY meningococcal vaccine as a control.

The chain has TRBV27 and TRBJ1-1; 10 positions agree with TRBD1. The germline V gene encodes CDR1 MNHEY and CDR2 SMNVEV (reference sequence). J was trimmed by 4 bases and V by 4 bases; bases with no gene match: 0. The length of the CDR3 is 13 residues. CDR3 sequence (DNA): TGTGCCAGCAGTTGGGACAGGGGCACTGAAGCTTTCTTT. Encoded protein: CASSWDRGTEAFF.

This chain uses TRBV11-1 with TRBJ2-5; the match to TRBD1 covers 9 bases. The germline gives CDR1 SGHAT, CDR2 FQDESV (reference sequence). This CDR3 contains 16 residues. The junction had 3 bases not matched to a gene; V was cut back by 0 bases and J by 1 base. In nucleotides, the CDR3 is TGTGCCAGCAGCTTAGCCGGACAGGGGCTCCAAGAGACCCAGTACTTC. Its translation: CASSLAGQGLQETQYF. The variable domain in full, completed from reference TRBV11-1 and TRBJ2-5, reads EAEVAQSPRYKITEKSQAVAFWCDPISGHATLYWYRQILGQGPELLVQFQDESVVDDSQLPKDRFSAERLKGVDSTLKIQPAELGDSAMYLCASSLAGQGLQETQYFGPGTRLLVL.

The chain uses TRBV5-4 and TRBJ1-2; the D gene is possibly TRBD1 (5 bases). The CDR3 has 16 amino acids. V was pared by 7 bases and J by 4 bases, with 23 bases between. Looked up from germline, CDR1 is SGHNT and CDR2 is YYREEE (reference sequence). DNA of the CDR3: TGTGCCAGCGGCCATACCCCGTCAAGAAGGGGCTATGGCTACACCTTC. Protein sequence: CASGHTPSRRGYGYTF.

The chain has TRBV28 and TRBJ2-1; TRBD1 matches 10 bases. The CDR3 covers 18 residues. V lost 4 bases, J lost 4 bases, and 13 bases stayed unmatched. The V gene's germline CDR1 is MDHEN and CDR2 SYDVKM. The CDR3: CASSSGPSGTGVYNEQFF. DNA of the CDR3: TGTGCCAGCAGTTCAGGTCCTTCCGGGACAGGGGTTTACAATGAGCAGTTCTTC.

This clone was observed a handful of times. The chain carries TRBV7-2 and TRBJ2-1; 8 nucleotides agree with TRBD2. V gave up 2 bases and J gave up 0 bases; unmatched junction bases: 6. Germline CDR1 is SGHTA and CDR2 is FQGNSA. The length of the CDR3 is 17 residues. The CDR3 region has the DNA TGTGCCAGCAGCTTAACTAGCGGTGTTTACTCCTACAATGAGCAGTTCTTC. Amino acid sequence: CASSLTSGVYSYNEQFF.

The chain recombines TRBV11-2 with TRBJ2-7; 7 positions match TRBD2. CDR3 length: 14 amino acids. V dropped 6 bases and J dropped 5; count of bases not matched to a gene: 10. Germline CDR1 and CDR2: SGHAT and FQNNGV. DNA of the CDR3: TGTGCCAGCAGGCTTAGAAGGGAGGGCCACGAGCAGTACTTC. Translation: CASRLRREGHEQYF.

The chain links TRBV28 to TRBJ1-2; D remains unclear. Germline CDR1 and CDR2: MDHEN and SYDVKM. CDR3 length: 13 residues. Trimming shortened V by 1 base and J by 14 bases, and 17 bases separated the two germline ends. In DNA form, the CDR3 reads TGTGCCAGCAGTTTATTGGGGTTCAGGTCTTTGACCTTC. Translated, it gives CASSLLGFRSLTF.

On this clone itself: Other DNA sequences in the same sample also yield this CDR3. This chain links TRBV7-2 with TRBJ1-2; D is uncertain. Germline CDR1 is SGHTA and CDR2 is FQGNSA. With 1 base removed from V and 0 bases from J, the gap between germline ends came to 3 bases. CDR3 length: 13 amino acids. DNA of the CDR3: TGTGCCAGCAGCTTAGTGGCTAACTATGGCTACACCTTC. Translating gives CASSLVANYGYTF.

This chain uses TRBV7-8 with TRBJ2-2; 9 bases map to TRBD1. Germline CDR1 is SGHVS and CDR2 is FQNEAQ. Germline trimming cut 8 bases from V and 6 bases from J; bases unmatched to any gene: 10. The CDR3 has 15 residues. The CDR3 protein is CASRGDRAYSGELFF. For the CDR3, the DNA is TGTGCCAGCCGCGGGGACAGGGCCTACTCCGGGGAGCTGTTTTTT.

This chain joins TRBV28 and TRBJ1-1, with unresolved D. The germline V gene has CDR1 MDHEN and CDR2 SYDVKM. CDR3 length: 14 amino acids. Deletions cut 7 bases from V and 4 bases from J, with 16 bases between. The CDR3 nucleotides are TGTGCCAGCATTATAGAAGGGCCGGGCACTGAAGCTTTCTTT. It codes for CASIIEGPGTEAFF.

This rearrangement joins TRBV5-1 to TRBJ2-1; D may be TRBD1 (5 bases). CDR3 size: 16 residues. The germline V gene encodes CDR1 SGHRS and CDR2 YFSETQ. V shed 0 bases and J shed 0 bases, with 10 bases lying between them. The CDR3 sequence is CASSLGQLSSYNEQFF. The CDR3 bases are TGCGCCAGCAGCTTGGGACAGCTTAGCTCCTACAATGAGCAGTTCTTC.